The clone carrying this TCR beta chain was found once. Its antigen is unidentified. Looked up from germline, CDR1 is SNHLY and CDR2 is FYNNEI. Trimming pared 7 bases from V and 5 bases from J, leaving 18 bases between. CDR3 length equals 14 residues. Measured with immunoSEQ multiplex PCR; TCRdb has only the in-frame clones, and not every one. This table has approximately 30,000 clones, around 60% appearing once. This sample stems from a study of cytotoxic CD8 clonotypes in ibrutinib-treated CLL. Whole-study context: The patients, some 12 relapsed/refractory and around 15 treatment-naive, included around 17 who were IGHV unmutated. Averaging across samples gave roughly 280,000 productive templates and fewer than 100,000 productive rearrangements. Study-level findings and limits: Clonality increased at ibrutinib response and stayed stable in sustained remission. At progression, however, it fell back toward baseline. Baseline clonality, above age-matched healthy donor levels, tracked circulating CD8+ T-cell counts.

The source is a human donor with chronic lymphocytic leukemia. Sequences were derived from PBMCs, sampled before ibrutinib treatment. The chain carries TRBV2 and TRBJ2-7; a weak D match, TRBD2 (6 bases). Here the CDR3 reads CASTRRLGVHEQYF. Here the CDR3 DNA reads TGTGCCAGCACTAGGAGACTAGGGGTGCACGAGCAGTACTTC.